These T cell receptor beta chains were read from a single sample in a study of pediatric ulcerative colitis. The protocol was immunoSEQ multiplex PCR, while the TCRdb copy is restricted to in-frame clones and leaves out a portion. The sample lists 57,000 or so clones, around 87% seen once, with 1.5% in the top ten. The sample taken for sequencing was blood. The receptors shown here come from a boy between 10 and 17 years old who was a control in a study of pediatric ulcerative colitis. The conserved cysteine and the conserved F or W are not part of the CDR3 here. Fields, in order: J gene, V gene, CDR3 protein.

J: TRBJ1-6
V: TRBV9
CDR3: ASSASGSYNSPLH

J: TRBJ1-2
V: TRBV18
CDR3: ASSPTPGVGADGYT

J: TRBJ1-1
V: TRBV12-5
CDR3: ASAQGQASGSMNTEAF

J: TRBJ1-2
V: TRBV27
CDR3: ASSHDREGGYT

J: TRBJ2-7
V: TRBV11-2
CDR3: ASSLVGGATYEQY

J: TRBJ1-6
V: TRBV18
CDR3: ASSEALGSPLH

J: TRBJ2-7
V: TRBV7-3
CDR3: ASSPKLASYEQY

J: TRBJ2-1
V: TRBV19
CDR3: ASSNSGRALHEQF

J: TRBJ1-1
V: TRBV18
CDR3: ASSPPRVDRGRSAEAF

J: TRBJ2-1
V: TRBV6-5
CDR3: ASRLAGGWDEQF

J: TRBJ1-1
V: TRBV5-1
CDR3: ASSLGTTGTEAF

J: TRBJ2-1
V: TRBV10-3
CDR3: AISGLASDEQF

J: TRBJ2-5
V: TRBV10-3
CDR3: AISESLAGGAQETQY

J: TRBJ2-5
V: TRBV7-2
CDR3: ASSPGTSGGFQETQY

J: TRBJ2-1
V: TRBV6-4
CDR3: ASSDRAGADNEQF

J: TRBJ1-1
V: TRBV11-1
CDR3: ASSSRAGEAF

J: TRBJ2-1
V: TRBV6-5
CDR3: ASSSTDNEQF

J: TRBJ2-4
V: TRBV7-2
CDR3: ASSSRQGKAKNIQY

J: TRBJ1-1
V: TRBV6-6
CDR3: ASSYDEGLLNTEAF

J: TRBJ2-3
V: TRBV4-2
CDR3: ASSHELAGGPTDTQY

J: TRBJ2-6
V: TRBV9
CDR3: ASSGPSTGVNSGANVLT

J: TRBJ2-7
V: TRBV6-1
CDR3: ASSEAGGTDISYEQY

J: TRBJ1-1
V: TRBV5-1
CDR3: ASSIGTGVNTEAF

J: TRBJ1-1
V: TRBV6-1
CDR3: ASSETWTGSEAF

J: TRBJ2-3
V: TRBV2
CDR3: ASRSGDSFTDTQY

J: TRBJ1-1
V: TRBV5-4
CDR3: ASSSDPGNTEAF

J: TRBJ2-7
V: TRBV2
CDR3: ASSADITYEQY

J: TRBJ1-1
V: TRBV19
CDR3: ASSPMMGTEAF

J: TRBJ1-5
V: TRBV4-1
CDR3: ASSQEDRGQGAGGNQPQH

J: TRBJ2-7
V: TRBV6-6
CDR3: ASSGGSLREQY

J: TRBJ2-7
V: TRBV6-1
CDR3: ASRALAGVGYEQY

J: TRBJ2-7
V: TRBV2
CDR3: ASSESGRSSYEQY

J: TRBJ2-3
V: TRBV2
CDR3: ASSDLVGDTQY

J: TRBJ1-4
V: TRBV6-5
CDR3: ASSFNIGEKLF

J: TRBJ2-7
V: TRBV7-2
CDR3: ASSLGQGFDEQY

J: TRBJ2-1
V: TRBV4-1
CDR3: ASSHGGYNEQF

J: TRBJ1-2
V: TRBV6-5
CDR3: ASSYSGQDALRYT

J: TRBJ1-6
V: TRBV6-5
CDR3: ASSQDVHSPLH

J: TRBJ1-2
V: TRBV9
CDR3: ASSPPDRDGYT

J: TRBJ1-1
V: TRBV5-1
CDR3: ASSDGGFGSEAF

J: TRBJ2-3
V: TRBV9
CDR3: ASSVVSGGTDTQY

J: TRBJ1-5
V: TRBV6-1
CDR3: ASREFGSGGKQPQH

J: TRBJ2-1
V: TRBV19
CDR3: ASQSLGGPGGSEQF

J: TRBJ1-2
V: TRBV9
CDR3: ASSDLTGGYGYT

J: TRBJ2-7
V: TRBV19
CDR3: ASSMSTGAYEQY

J: TRBJ2-7
V: TRBV6-1
CDR3: ASSVRVWQYEQY

J: TRBJ1-4
V: TRBV4-3
CDR3: ASSTEPGTGTILNEKLF

J: TRBJ2-1
V: TRBV6-4
CDR3: ASSVSGPSSYNEQF